The TCR beta chain under discussion was sequenced for a study of blood T cell repertoires in COVID-19. Study information: Acute and convalescent COVID-19 samples came from the United States, Italy and Spain. T cells, B-cell-depleted T cells, or PBMCs supplied cDNA or gDNA.

The length of the CDR3 is 15 residues. J lost 12 bases, V lost 2 bases, and 6 bases had no gene match. CDR1 SNHLY and CDR2 FYNNEI come from the germline V gene. Clones were sequenced by immunoSEQ multiplex PCR, and TCRdb holds only the in-frame ones, with some missing. The sample carries around 300,000 clones, over 75% recorded once. This clone was seen just once. The sample consisted of peripheral blood. The genes are TRBV2 and TRBJ1-6, with TRBD1 identical over 11 bases. This receptor was taken from a woman in her 70s with acute or convalescent COVID-19. As DNA, the CDR3 is TGTGCCAGCAGTGAAACCGGGGGACAGGGGGGACCCCTCCACTTT. Translation gives CASSETGGQGGPLHF. The complete variable domain, with remaining parts taken from reference TRBV2 and TRBJ1-6, reads EPEVTQTPSHQVTQMGQEVILRCVPISNHLYFYWYRQILGQKVEFLVSFYNNEISEKSEIFDDQFSVERPDGSNFTLKIRSTKLEDSAMYFCASSETGGQGGPLHFGNGTRLTVT.